This TCR beta chain was captured by sequencing in a study of blood T cell repertoires in COVID-19. Across the study: There were acute and convalescent COVID-19 samples, and they came from the United States, Italy and Spain. T cells, B-cell-depleted T cells, or PBMCs supplied cDNA or gDNA.

Seattle cases were enrolled at active infection and followed longitudinally. Original analysis: Reference gene primer amplification gave estimated nucleated cell counts. Assay: immunoSEQ multiplex PCR; the TCRdb copy retains only in-frame clones and omits some. D and trimming come from the DNA, and the V and J calls and clone size come from that table. The sample yields roughly 190,000 clones, roughly 94% seen once. The junction had 7 bases not matched to a gene; V was cut back by 5 bases and J by 4 bases. Germline CDR1 is SGHAT and CDR2 is FQNNGV. This CDR3 contains 15 residues. Sequencing was done on a sample of peripheral blood. This rearrangement joins TRBV11-2 to TRBJ2-3; 9 bases fit TRBD2. The clonotype comes from a man aged 25-45 years with COVID-19, enrolled during active disease. DNA for the CDR3: TGTGCCAGCAGCGGGGCGGGGGGGCCCCCAGATACGCAGTATTTT. Encoded protein: CASSGAGGPPDTQYF.